This T cell receptor (beta chain) was identified during a study of shared clonotypes between healthy human individuals. Study-level results: An effect of sequencing depth on clonotype sharing among donors was expected. It was only blood that was sampled, and tissue repertoires likely differ.

V shed 5 bases, J shed 7 bases, and the junction held 8 bases outside the gene matches. In germline, CDR1 is SEHNR, CDR2 FQNEAQ (reference sequence). CDR3 length: 14 amino acids. Clones were read by immunoSEQ multiplex PCR, and TCRdb kept only the in-frame ones, dropping some. The table includes 2 million to 2.5 million clones, around 92% detected once. As regards this clone: Its antigen is undetermined.

The clonotype comes from a young man in good health. Some clones in this sample may be carry-over from other donors' samples. The gene calls are TRBV7-9 and TRBJ1-5; TRBD1 matches 7 bases. Sequencing used naive CD4+ T cells from PBMCs. Documented subset: CD45RA+ positively selected. CDR3 residues: CASSRDRASQPQHF. In DNA, the CDR3 is TGTGCCAGCAGCCGCGACAGGGCCAGCCAGCCCCAGCATTTT.